This T cell receptor (beta chain) was found in a study of vaccination and CD4 T cells after COVID-19. Concerning this clonotype: Its antigen is currently unknown.

Trimming took 4 bases from V and 7 from J; bases not matched to a gene: 12. CDR3 length equals 16 residues. CDR1 and CDR2 (germline): SGHNT, YYREEE (reference sequence). The treatment was: roughly ten-day PBMC culture with coronavirus spike peptide pools or control peptides (ViraFEST assay). Cultured CD4+ T-cell DNA underwent Oncomine TCR Beta short-read sequencing. TCRdb recomputed calls from the PCR reads with MiXCR, one row per CDR3 protein. The table lists about 13,000 distinct CDR3 sequences, under 75% of them singletons. This sequence was found in a human donor who had recovered from COVID-19. The V gene is TRBV5-4, the J gene TRBJ2-3, with 10 bases identical to TRBD2. Sequenced input: CD4+ T cells from blood, cultured in vitro. CDR3 sequence: CASSRPLAGEKNTQYF. The CDR3 nucleotides are TGTGCCAGCAGCCGGCCCCTAGCGGGAGAGAAGAATACGCAGTATTTT.